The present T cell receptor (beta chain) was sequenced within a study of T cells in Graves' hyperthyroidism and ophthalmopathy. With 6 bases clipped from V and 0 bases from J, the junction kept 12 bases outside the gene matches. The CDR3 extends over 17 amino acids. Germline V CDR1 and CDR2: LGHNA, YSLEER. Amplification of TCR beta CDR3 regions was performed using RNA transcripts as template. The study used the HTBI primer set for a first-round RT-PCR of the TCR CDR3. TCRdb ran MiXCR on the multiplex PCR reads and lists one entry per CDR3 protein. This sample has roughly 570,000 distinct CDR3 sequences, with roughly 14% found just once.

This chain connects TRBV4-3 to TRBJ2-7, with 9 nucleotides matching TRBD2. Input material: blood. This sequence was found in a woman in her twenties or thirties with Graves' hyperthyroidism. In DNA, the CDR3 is TGCGCCAGCAGTCACGACAGGAGGACTAGCGACTCCTACGAGCAGTACTTC. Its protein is CASSHDRRTSDSYEQYF.